The sample holds a few counts of the clone carrying this TCR beta chain. These data belong to a study of blood T cells in healthy people across ages. Then a second PCR, running roughly 7 to 11 cycles, was carried out with a sample-barcoded 5' primer and a J-beta primer mix. Carrying 12 random nucleotides, a template-switch adaptor labeled each individual cDNA molecule. TCRdb reprocessed the 5' RACE reads via MiXCR and lists one record per CDR3 protein. The repertoire holds around 820,000 distinct CDR3 sequences, with 25% as singletons. The CDR3 sequence is 15 residues long. The trim removed 4 bases at V and 4 bases at J, leaving 4 bases unmatched. Germline V CDR1 and CDR2: MGHRA, YSYEKL. These data are also associated with another study on T cells of mothers and their children. That paper states: Donation came from three healthy Caucasian mothers together with their six children. Overlap ran slightly, non-significantly higher for related than unrelated mother-child pairs.

The chain links TRBV4-1 to TRBJ1-1; TRBD1 agrees at 12 bases. Sequencing used blood. The sequence came from a boy aged 5-17 years in good health. The CDR3 loop reads CASSRGQGAFTEAFF. The DNA for the CDR3 is TGCGCCAGCAGCCGGGGACAGGGGGCCTTCACTGAAGCTTTCTTT.